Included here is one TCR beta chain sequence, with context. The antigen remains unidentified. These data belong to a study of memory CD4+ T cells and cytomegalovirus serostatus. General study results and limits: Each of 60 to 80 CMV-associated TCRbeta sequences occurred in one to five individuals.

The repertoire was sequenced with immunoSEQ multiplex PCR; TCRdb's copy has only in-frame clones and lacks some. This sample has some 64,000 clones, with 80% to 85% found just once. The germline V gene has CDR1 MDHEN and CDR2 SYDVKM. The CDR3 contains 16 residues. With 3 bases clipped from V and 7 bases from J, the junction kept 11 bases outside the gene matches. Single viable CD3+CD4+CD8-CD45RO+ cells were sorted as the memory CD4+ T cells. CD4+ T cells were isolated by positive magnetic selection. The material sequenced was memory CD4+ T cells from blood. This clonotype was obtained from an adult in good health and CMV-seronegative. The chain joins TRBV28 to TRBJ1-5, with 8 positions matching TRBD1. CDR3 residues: CASSFPGQGVGQPQHF. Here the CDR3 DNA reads TGTGCCAGCAGTTTCCCAGGACAGGGAGTGGGCCAGCCCCAGCATTTT.